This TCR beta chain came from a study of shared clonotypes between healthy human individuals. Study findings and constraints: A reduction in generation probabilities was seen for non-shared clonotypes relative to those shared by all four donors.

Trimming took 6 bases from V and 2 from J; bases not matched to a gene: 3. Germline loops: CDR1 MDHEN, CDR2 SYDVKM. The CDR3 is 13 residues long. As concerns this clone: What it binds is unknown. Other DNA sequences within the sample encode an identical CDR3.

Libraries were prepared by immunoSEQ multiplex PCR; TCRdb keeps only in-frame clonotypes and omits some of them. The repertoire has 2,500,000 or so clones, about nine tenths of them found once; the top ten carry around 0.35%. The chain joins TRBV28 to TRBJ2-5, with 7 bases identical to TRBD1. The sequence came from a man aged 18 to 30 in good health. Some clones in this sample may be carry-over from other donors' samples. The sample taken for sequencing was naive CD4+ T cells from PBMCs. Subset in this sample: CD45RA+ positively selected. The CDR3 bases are TGTGCCAGCAGGCCGGGACAGCAAGAGACCCAGTACTTC. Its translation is CASRPGQQETQYF. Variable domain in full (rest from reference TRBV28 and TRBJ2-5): DVKVTQSSRYLVKRTGEKVFLECVQDMDHENMFWYRQDPGLGLRLIYFSYDVKMKEKGDIPEGYSVSREKKERFSLILESASTNQTSMYLCASRPGQQETQYFGPGTRLLVL.